The clone carrying this TCR beta chain was seen only a few times. The entry originates in a study of blood T cell repertoires in COVID-19. Study-level background: Donors in the United States, Italy and Spain gave samples during acute or convalescent COVID-19. The analysed material was cDNA or gDNA that came from T cells, B-cell-depleted T cells, or PBMCs.

Original methodology: Counts of nucleated cells, estimated from reference gene primer amplification, were obtained. The table came from immunoSEQ multiplex PCR; TCRdb's copy has only in-frame clones and leaves some out. V and J calls and clone size come straight from that table; D and trimming were deduced from the DNA. The sample yields about 250,000 clones, roughly 88% seen once. The germline V gene encodes CDR1 SGHNT and CDR2 YENEEA. CDR3 size: 16 residues. V lost 3 bases, J lost 3 bases, and 5 bases stayed unmatched. This chain uses TRBV11-3 with TRBJ2-2, with 9 bases that match TRBD2. The sequence came from a man aged 80 or over with acute or convalescent COVID-19. The sequenced sample was peripheral blood. The chain's CDR3 is CASSLDSGSYTGELFF. CDR3 bases: TGTGCCAGCAGCTTGGATAGCGGGAGCTACACCGGGGAGCTGTTTTTT.